This TCR beta chain was captured by sequencing in a study of shared clonotypes between healthy human individuals. Produced via immunoSEQ multiplex PCR; TCRdb's table is partial and in-frame only. The profile shows fewer than 2.5 million clones, approximately 93% of them singletons. This CDR3 is built from 16 residues. Trimming took off 5 bases at V and 1 base at J, with 17 bases between the two ends. Germline values: CDR1 MDHEN, CDR2 SYDVKM. The chain employs TRBV28 and TRBJ1-1; a weak D match, TRBD1 (6 bases). This TCR was recovered from a man aged 18 to 30 in good health. Some clones in this sample may be carry-over from other donors' samples. The sample comprised naive CD4+ T cells from PBMCs. The sample's subset: CD45RA+ positively selected. Here the CDR3 DNA reads TGTGCCAGCAGTATCTTTAAGACAGGATCGAACACTGAAGCTTTCTTT. Translated, it gives CASSIFKTGSNTEAFF.